This record concerns one T cell receptor beta chain sequence. Authors' analysis steps: Reference gene primer amplification gave nucleated cell count estimates. The assay was immunoSEQ multiplex PCR, and TCRdb's table has in-frame clones only and misses some. V and J calls plus clone size are reproduced from that table; the DNA served to infer D and trimming. This repertoire shows 60,000 or so clones, just under 80% found once; its top ten account for 25%. The sample is drawn from a study of blood T cell repertoires in COVID-19. Study-level information: The United States, Italy and Spain provided the acute and convalescent COVID-19 samples. T cells, B-cell-depleted T cells, or PBMCs provided the cDNA or gDNA that served as material.

The sequenced sample was peripheral blood. The clonotype originates from a human donor in a cohort sampled during active COVID-19.

The CDR3 nucleotides are TGTGCCAGCAGCGGAGGGACAGGGAAGAAGTACGAGCAGTACTTC. Translating gives CASSGGTGKKYEQYF. The V and J genes are TRBV7-2 and TRBJ2-7; 9 bases map to TRBD1. The V segment lost 5 bases and the J segment 4 bases; nucleotides outside the gene matches: 9. In germline, CDR1 is SGHTA, CDR2 FQGNSA. This CDR3 is built from 15 residues.